This T cell receptor (beta chain) was found in a study of T cell changes during pregnancy in multiple sclerosis. This clone occurred once. This table comes from immunoSEQ multiplex PCR, and its TCRdb copy is limited to in-frame clones, with some not included. The data show around 58,000 clones, more than 80% seen once. Germline CDR1 is MNHNS and CDR2 is SASEGT. Trimming shortened V by 7 bases and J by 2 bases, and 18 bases separated the two germline ends. The CDR3 runs 15 residues. The J gene is TRBJ2-7, the V gene TRBV6-1; D ambiguous. The sample in question was CD4+ T cells from peripheral blood mononuclear cells, obtained after pregnancy. The receptor was derived from a female donor in good health, enrolled as a control in a pregnancy study. The CDR3 DNA sequence: TGTGCCAGCACCCTTTTATCGGTTGCGACCTACGAGCAGTACTTC. It codes for CASTLLSVATYEQYF.